This TCR beta chain was obtained from a study of blood T cell repertoires in COVID-19. Study background: Some COVID-19 samples were acute and others convalescent; all came from the United States, Italy and Spain. T cells, B-cell-depleted T cells, or PBMCs provided the cDNA or gDNA that served as material.

V lost 3 bases, J lost 0 bases, and 5 bases lay in between. The CDR3 has 14 amino acids. Germline V gene sequence: CDR1 MDHEN, CDR2 SYDVKM. Per the original methods: The authors estimated nucleated cell counts from reference gene primer amplification. Assay used: immunoSEQ multiplex PCR; TCRdb lists only in-frame clones, some missing. That table furnishes V, J and clone size, whereas the DNA furnished D and trimming. The sample shows 200,000 to 300,000 clones, just under 90% of them seen only once. Material: peripheral blood. The TCR sequence derives from a woman between 35 and 50 years old with acute or convalescent COVID-19. The chain carries TRBV28 and TRBJ1-4; D gene ambiguous. The CDR3, as DNA: TGTGCCAGCAGTTTCTATGCAACTAATGAAAAACTGTTTTTT. It translates to CASSFYATNEKLFF. Full variable domain (missing parts from reference TRBV28 and TRBJ1-4): DVKVTQSSRYLVKRTGEKVFLECVQDMDHENMFWYRQDPGLGLRLIYFSYDVKMKEKGDIPEGYSVSREKKERFSLILESASTNQTSMYLCASSFYATNEKLFFGSGTQLSVL.